What follows are 22 T cell receptor beta chains derived from one specimen sequenced in a study of cytomegalovirus exposure and HLA in healthy donors. Vbeta (60) and Jbeta (13) primers were used in the PCR. Sequencing used immunoSEQ multiplex PCR; TCRdb keeps in-frame clones, though not all of them. The table has more than 95,000 clones, 70% to 80% seen once. The sequencing input was PBMCs. Receptors were obtained from a middle-aged man in good health and CMV-seronegative.

The rearrangement links TRBV18 to TRBJ2-1; TRBD2 matches at 12 bases. The length of the CDR3 is 15 residues. J gave up 7 bases and V 3 bases, and 4 bases lay outside the gene matches. CDR1 is KGHSH, CDR2 LQKENI, per germline. The CDR3, as DNA: TGTGCCAGCTCACCGACTAGCGGGGGTGCAAATGAGCAGTTCTTC. Its protein product is CASSPTSGGANEQFF.

This clone appeared a single time. The J gene is TRBJ1-1, the V gene TRBV2; D call uncertain. There are 15 residues in the CDR3. The germline CDR1 and CDR2 sequences are SNHLY and FYNNEI. Trimming stripped 5 bases from V and 5 bases from J, with 18 bases between. The CDR3 loop is CASSWGLGSGTEAFF. The CDR3 coding sequence is TGTGCCAGCAGTTGGGGTTTGGGGAGTGGAACTGAAGCTTTCTTT.

A single count supports this clone. The V call is TRBV9, the J call TRBJ2-3; possibly TRBD1 for D (5 bases). The CDR3 is 15 residues long. Trimming shortened V by 0 bases and J by 4 bases, and 12 bases separated the two germline ends. Per germline, CDR1 SGDLS and CDR2 YYNGEE. The DNA for the CDR3 is TGTGCCAGCAGCGTAGGCTCTACCAGGGCAGATACGCAGTATTTT. This sequence encodes CASSVGSTRADTQYF. The full variable domain, rest sourced from reference TRBV9 and TRBJ2-3, is DSGVTQTPKHLITATGQRVTLRCSPRSGDLSVYWYQQSLDQGLQFLIQYYNGEERAKGNILERFSAQQFPDLHSELNLSSLELGDSALYFCASSVGSTRADTQYFGPGTRLTVL.

The chain recombines TRBV10-3 with TRBJ2-5; D may be TRBD2 (6 bases). The V gene lost 8 bases and the J gene lost 0 bases, with 16 bases spanning the gap. CDR1 ENHRY and CDR2 SYGVKD come from the germline V gene. This CDR3 region has 15 residues. CDR3 DNA sequence: TGTGCCATCGCCGCGCTTAGGAGGGACCAAGAGACCCAGTACTTC. Its translation is CAIAALRRDQETQYF.

The sample holds a few counts of this clone. The chain carries TRBV5-5 and TRBJ2-7, with 8 bases matching TRBD1. This CDR3 contains 14 residues. Germline lookup yields CDR1 SGHKS and CDR2 YYEKEE (reference sequence). The ends lost 2 bases at V and 11 bases at J; junction bases unmatched: 12. This CDR3 is CASSFILQGALEYF. DNA of the CDR3: TGTGCCAGCAGCTTCATCCTTCAGGGGGCCCTGGAGTACTTC.

This chain connects TRBV19 to TRBJ2-7; 8 positions match TRBD1. The CDR3 is 14 amino acids. J was trimmed by 5 bases and V by 5 bases; bases with no gene match: 8. Germline CDR1 reads LNHDA; CDR2 reads SQIVND (reference sequence). DNA for the CDR3: TGTGCCAGTAGTGCCGACAGGGGAGTGAACGAGCAGTACTTC. Protein: CASSADRGVNEQYF.

This chain uses TRBV9 with TRBJ2-7; TRBD1 agrees at 8 bases. The CDR3 has 17 residues. The V segment lost 0 bases and the J segment 0 bases; nucleotides outside the gene matches: 8. Germline V CDR1 and CDR2: SGDLS, YYNGEE. The CDR3 DNA sequence: TGTGCCAGCAGCGTAGGACAGGGGTTTCGAAGCTCCTACGAGCAGTACTTC. Amino acids: CASSVGQGFRSSYEQYF. Looking up the rest from reference TRBV9 and TRBJ2-7 gives the full variable domain: DSGVTQTPKHLITATGQRVTLRCSPRSGDLSVYWYQQSLDQGLQFLIQYYNGEERAKGNILERFSAQQFPDLHSELNLSSLELGDSALYFCASSVGQGFRSSYEQYFGPGTRLTVT.

The CDR3 region is CASSQEQGPSDYTF. CDR3 DNA sequence: TGCGCCAGCAGCCAGGAACAGGGACCAAGCGACTACACCTTC. The chain carries TRBV4-3 and TRBJ1-2; D may be TRBD1 (6 bases). The CDR3 contains 14 residues. V was clipped by 3 bases and J by 10 bases, with 18 bases between them. CDR1 is LGHNA and CDR2 is YSLEER in the germline V gene.

This clone appeared a few times. The rearrangement links TRBV27 to TRBJ1-1, with a weak D call TRBD1 (5 bases). This CDR3 comprises 15 residues. V shed 3 bases and J shed 1 base, with 12 bases lying between them. CDR1 is MNHEY, CDR2 SMNVEV, per germline (reference sequence). CDR3 sequence reads: CASSFLIQGNTEAFF. In DNA, the CDR3 is TGTGCCAGCAGTTTTCTCATTCAGGGGAACACTGAAGCTTTCTTT.

A few counts support this clone. The rearrangement links TRBV5-6 to TRBJ2-2; TRBD2 might be the D (6 bases). The CDR3 is made up of 16 amino acids. The germline V gene has CDR1 SGHDT and CDR2 YYEEEE. Trimming stripped 0 bases from V and 3 bases from J, with 12 bases between. This chain's CDR3 is CASSLAGGLYTGELFF. The CDR3 DNA reads TGTGCCAGCAGCTTGGCCGGAGGGCTCTACACCGGGGAGCTGTTTTTT.

V gene TRBV2 combines with J gene TRBJ1-1, with TRBD1 as a possible D gene (5 bases). CDR3 length: 14 amino acids. Germline loops: CDR1 SNHLY, CDR2 FYNNEI. V lost 6 bases, J lost 1 base, and 12 bases lay in between. The CDR3 DNA reads as TGTGCCAGCAGGGGGGGGAAGCAGAACACTGAAGCTTTCTTT. Translation gives CASRGGKQNTEAFF. The entire variable domain, with the rest obtained from reference TRBV2 and TRBJ1-1, is as follows: EPEVTQTPSHQVTQMGQEVILRCVPISNHLYFYWYRQILGQKVEFLVSFYNNEISEKSEIFDDQFSVERPDGSNFTLKIRSTKLEDSAMYFCASRGGKQNTEAFFGQGTRLTVV.

The chain couples TRBV30 to TRBJ1-1; TRBD1 is a possible D gene (6 bases). Per the germline V gene, CDR1 is GTSNPN and CDR2 is SVGIG (reference sequence). The CDR3 has 11 residues. V was shortened by 4 bases and J by 7 bases, with 10 bases between the two germline ends. The CDR3 DNA sequence: TGTGCCTGGAACAGGGCGGGTGAAGCTTTCTTT. Protein: CAWNRAGEAFF.

This chain uses TRBV27 with TRBJ1-5, with D perhaps matching TRBD1 (5 bases). V was shortened by 1 base and J by 7 bases, with 14 bases between the two germline ends. This CDR3 comprises 15 residues. Germline V gene data show CDR1 as MNHEY and CDR2 as SMNVEV (reference sequence). CDR3: CASSLWGEENQPQHF. DNA of the CDR3: TGTGCCAGCAGTTTATGGGGGGAGGAGAACCAGCCCCAGCATTTT.

The chain is built from TRBV6-5 and TRBJ1-3; D ambiguous. Trimming cost V 4 bases and J 8 bases, with 15 bases left between them. This CDR3 region has 14 residues. Per the germline V gene, CDR1 is MNHEY and CDR2 is SVGAGI. The chain's CDR3 is CASSFDGGRDTIYF. The CDR3 region has the DNA TGTGCCAGCAGTTTCGACGGAGGACGGGACACCATATATTTT.

The chain is built from TRBV5-1 and TRBJ2-2; D perhaps matches TRBD2 (5 bases). The CDR3 contains 16 residues. Germline V gene lookup returns CDR1 SGHRS and CDR2 YFSETQ. V was clipped by 4 bases and J by 7 bases, with 20 bases between them. CDR3 sequence reads: CASSPALREKGGELFF. In DNA, the CDR3 is TGCGCCAGCAGCCCCGCCTTAAGGGAGAAAGGCGGGGAGCTGTTTTTT.

V is TRBV28 and J is TRBJ1-4; D may be TRBD1 (6 bases). Germline CDR1 MDHEN, CDR2 SYDVKM. V shed 6 bases and J shed 4 bases, with 15 bases lying between them. The CDR3 is 15 amino acids. CDR3 amino acids: CASRLMDSLNEKLFF. CDR3 bases: TGTGCCAGCAGGCTAATGGACAGCCTTAATGAAAAACTGTTTTTT.

The gene calls are TRBV11-2 and TRBJ1-1; D may be TRBD1 (6 bases). This CDR3 has 12 residues. Germline CDR1 and CDR2: SGHAT and FQNNGV. V lost 4 bases and J 5 bases, leaving 8 bases between the germline ends. The CDR3 region is CASSSRGTEAFF. CDR3 nucleotide sequence: TGTGCCAGCAGCTCCAGGGGAACTGAAGCTTTCTTT. Using reference TRBV11-2 and TRBJ1-1 for the parts outside the CDR3, the full variable domain is EAGVAQSPRYKIIEKRQSVAFWCNPISGHATLYWYQQILGQGPKLLIQFQNNGVVDDSQLPKDRFSAERLKGVDSTLKIQPAKLEDSAVYLCASSSRGTEAFFGQGTRLTVV.

Only one count was recorded for this clone. The gene calls are TRBV6-6 and TRBJ1-1; 8 positions agree with TRBD1. V lost 2 bases to trimming and J lost 5 bases; unmatched junction nucleotides: 4. The length of the CDR3 is 14 residues. The germline V gene encodes CDR1 MNHNY and CDR2 SVGAGI (reference sequence). CDR3: CASSYMRDRTEAFF. DNA for the CDR3: TGTGCCAGCAGTTACATGAGGGACAGGACTGAAGCTTTCTTT.

This clone was seen only a few times. Sequence at one end of the junction differs from germline and may be a read error. In DNA, the CDR3 is TGTTCCAGCAGCTCCAACCGGGACACGACCTACGAGCAGTACTTC. Translating gives CSSSSNRDTTYEQYF. The chain is built from TRBV7-9 and TRBJ2-7; the D gene is possibly TRBD1 (6 bases). The CDR3 loop spans 15 amino acids. Germline CDR1 reads SEHNR; CDR2 reads FQNEAQ (reference sequence).

This clone was observed a few times. The V call is TRBV28, the J call TRBJ2-2; D not certain. The CDR3 is 14 amino acids. V was shortened by 1 base and J by 1 base, with 4 bases between the two germline ends. From germline, CDR1 is MDHEN and CDR2 SYDVKM. CDR3 sequence (DNA): TGTGCCAGCAGTTTATCCCAGAACACCGGGGAGCTGTTTTTT. It translates to CASSLSQNTGELFF.

This clone is labeled as medium-sized. The V gene is TRBV5-1, the J gene TRBJ1-1, with TRBD1 as a possible D gene (5 bases). CDR3 length: 15 amino acids. V gave up 4 bases and J gave up 0 bases, with 13 bases separating them. The germline gives CDR1 SGHRS, CDR2 YFSETQ. The CDR3 sequence: CASSPGPRVNTEAFF. CDR3 DNA: TGCGCCAGCAGCCCTGGCCCCAGGGTGAACACTGAAGCTTTCTTT.

The rearrangement joins TRBV5-1 to TRBJ1-5; possibly TRBD1 for D (6 bases). The V end was cut by 1 base, the J end by 6 bases, with 14 bases between. Germline CDR1 reads SGHRS; CDR2 reads YFSETQ. This CDR3 region has 15 residues. The CDR3 DNA reads as TGCGCCAGCAGCTTGTATGCAGGGGACCCTCAGCCCCAGCATTTT. It is translated as CASSLYAGDPQPQHF.